A single sample gave rise to the 14 T cell receptor beta chains below, sequenced in a study of T cells in localized non-small cell lung cancer. TCRdb's copy holds only in-frame clones and misses some; the assay was immunoSEQ multiplex PCR. In the table there are about 41,000 clones, 88% of which are singletons. The sample in question was peripheral blood, obtained before any cancer treatment. These receptors were taken from a female donor at least 60 years old with stage I squamous cell lung carcinoma.

The chain carries TRBV19 and TRBJ1-5; TRBD1 matches 9 bases. Germline V gene lookup returns CDR1 LNHDA and CDR2 SQIVND (reference sequence). The CDR3 is 14 residues long. Trimming cost V 4 bases and J 6 bases; bases outside gene matches: 4. The CDR3 coding sequence is TGTGCCAGTAGTACAACAGGGGGCGGTCAGCCCCAGCATTTT. Protein product: CASSTTGGGQPQHF. Together with reference TRBV19 and TRBJ1-5, the CDR3 gives the full variable domain: DGGITQSPKYLFRKEGQNVTLSCEQNLNHDAMYWYRQDPGQGLRLIYYSQIVNDFQKGDIAEGYSVSREKKESFPLTVTSAQKNPTAFYLCASSTTGGGQPQHFGDGTRLSIL.

This clone was picked up a small number of times. CDR3 nucleotides: TGTGCCAGCAGCATGTTAGGGGACAGGGTCTACGAGCAGTACTTC. This codes for CASSMLGDRVYEQYF. V gene TRBV13 combines with J gene TRBJ2-7; TRBD1 aligns across 9 bases. CDR3 length: 15 residues. Germline CDR1 PRHDT, CDR2 FYEKMQ (reference sequence). V gave up 5 bases and J gave up 3 bases; unmatched junction bases: 8.

This clone was observed a handful of times. This chain joins TRBV11-3 and TRBJ2-2, with 12 bases identical to TRBD2. This CDR3 is 16 amino acids long. The germline V gene encodes CDR1 SGHNT and CDR2 YENEEA. The V gene end was trimmed by 4 bases and the J gene end by 6 bases; junction bases not matched to a gene: 6. In DNA, the CDR3 is TGTGCCAGCAGCTGGGAAGGGACTAGCGGGTCCGGGGAGCTGTTTTTT. It encodes CASSWEGTSGSGELFF.

The chain recombines TRBV10-1 with TRBJ2-2; 8 bases match TRBD2. The germline V gene has CDR1 WNHNN and CDR2 SYGVQD (reference sequence). Trimming at V came to 5 bases and at J to 6 bases, leaving 8 bases not matched to a gene. The CDR3 consists of 15 residues. CDR3 sequence reads: CASSRRREVAGELFF. The CDR3, as DNA: TGCGCCAGCAGTAGAAGGCGGGAGGTCGCCGGGGAGCTGTTTTTT.

This chain joins TRBV7-2 and TRBJ1-2; D not certain. The CDR3 totals 15 residues. The germline V gene encodes CDR1 SGHTA and CDR2 FQGNSA. V was cut by 1 base and J by 8 bases, with 17 bases left in between. CDR3 loop: CASSLVPGFMGGYTF. The CDR3 nucleotides read TGTGCCAGCAGCTTAGTTCCGGGTTTTATGGGAGGCTACACCTTC.

V is TRBV7-9 and J is TRBJ2-4; 12 nucleotides match TRBD2. The CDR3 is made up of 16 amino acids. CDR1 is SEHNR, CDR2 FQNEAQ, per germline (reference sequence). After removal of 5 bases from V and 6 bases from J, the junction contained 8 bases not matched to a gene. This chain's CDR3 is CASSQTSGSVGNIQYF. The CDR3 DNA is TGTGCCAGCAGCCAGACTAGCGGGAGCGTCGGAAACATTCAGTACTTC. The full variable domain, rest sourced from reference TRBV7-9 and TRBJ2-4, is DTGVSQNPRHKITKRGQNVTFRCDPISEHNRLYWYRQTLGQGPEFLTYFQNEAQLEKSRLLSDRFSAERPKGSFSTLEIQRTEQGDSAMYLCASSQTSGSVGNIQYFGAGTRLSVL.

The genes are TRBV7-9 and TRBJ2-3; the match to TRBD2 covers 7 bases. Germline CDR1 is SEHNR and CDR2 is FQNEAQ (reference sequence). The CDR3 sequence is 16 residues long. The V and J ends lost 6 bases and 4 bases, in that order; junction bases with no gene match: 13. Written as DNA, the CDR3 is TGTGCCAGCAGAAAGACCCTGGCGGGAGTGGCAGATACGCAGTATTTT. Its translation is CASRKTLAGVADTQYF.

The chain has TRBV10-3 and TRBJ1-5; D possibly corresponds to TRBD1 (6 bases). CDR1 ENHRY and CDR2 SYGVKD come from the germline V gene. Trimming pared 2 bases from V and 7 bases from J, leaving 12 bases between. This CDR3 has 14 residues. CDR3 sequence: CAISEKGVGQPQHF. The CDR3 region has the DNA TGTGCCATCAGTGAGAAGGGGGTTGGCCAGCCCCAGCATTTT.

This chain links TRBV5-6 with TRBJ2-1; 7 bases align to TRBD2. The CDR3 length is 15 residues. After removal of 6 bases from V and 5 bases from J, the junction contained 11 bases not matched to a gene. CDR1 is SGHDT and CDR2 is YYEEEE in the germline V gene. The CDR3 is CASILRAGAHNEQFF. In DNA form, the CDR3 reads TGTGCCAGCATCCTTAGGGCGGGAGCCCACAATGAGCAGTTCTTC.

The chain has TRBV7-8 and TRBJ1-1; unclear D gene. The CDR3 has 15 residues. V shed 4 bases and J shed 1 base, with 13 bases lying between them. Per the germline V gene, CDR1 is SGHVS and CDR2 is FQNEAQ. The CDR3 spells CASSSLSYRNTEAFF. CDR3 DNA sequence: TGTGCCAGCAGCTCCCTTTCGTACCGGAACACTGAAGCTTTCTTT.

The chain employs TRBV7-2 and TRBJ2-4; 12 bases agree with TRBD1. The germline CDR1 and CDR2 sequences are SGHTA and FQGNSA. V lost 5 bases and J lost 7; bases outside the gene matches: 6. This CDR3 has 15 amino acids. For the CDR3, the DNA is TGTGCCAGCAGCGCCGCCGGGACAGGGGGCAACATTCAGTACTTC. Protein product: CASSAAGTGGNIQYF.

The V call is TRBV7-2, the J call TRBJ1-1; maybe TRBD1 (6 bases). The CDR3 totals 16 residues. Trimming removed 5 bases from V and 5 bases from J, with 21 bases in between. Germline CDR1 is SGHTA and CDR2 is FQGNSA. The CDR3 nucleotides are TGTGCCAGCAGCCAGGCCCCTAAGGGGGGTAGAACTGAAGCTTTCTTT. As protein: CASSQAPKGGRTEAFF.

This clone was seen only a few times. The genes are TRBV7-9 and TRBJ1-1; 7 bases line up with TRBD1. CDR1 and CDR2 from the germline V gene are SEHNR and FQNEAQ (reference sequence). Losses at the gene ends were 7 bases for V and 1 base for J; bases not matched to a gene: 3. This CDR3 spans 13 amino acids. CDR3 sequence reads: CASTSGGNTEAFF. The CDR3 bases are TGTGCCAGCACCTCAGGGGGGAACACTGAAGCTTTCTTT.

The chain joins TRBV2 to TRBJ1-1; 9 bases agree with TRBD1. CDR1 SNHLY and CDR2 FYNNEI come from the germline V gene. The J segment lost 0 bases and the V segment lost 5 bases, leaving 10 bases of the junction unmatched. The CDR3 is 17 amino acids. The CDR3 sequence is CASSWTGDFLLNTEAFF. CDR3 sequence (DNA): TGTGCCAGCAGTTGGACAGGGGATTTCCTTTTGAACACTGAAGCTTTCTTT.